The 23 T cell receptor beta chains given below trace back to one sample, sequenced in a study of blood T cells in healthy people across ages. Primed by a sample-barcoded 5' primer and a J-beta primer mix, a second PCR proceeded for roughly 6 to 12 cycles. TCRdb analysed the 5' RACE reads with MiXCR anew, one entry per CDR3 protein. The table has 1.5 million to 2 million distinct CDR3 sequences, 28% seen once. The sample was blood. The source is a woman younger than 45 in good health.

The V gene is TRBV19, the J gene TRBJ2-1; 9 bases line up with TRBD2. The CDR3 has 15 amino acids. Per the germline V gene, CDR1 is LNHDA and CDR2 is SQIVND (reference sequence). With 6 bases clipped from V and 2 bases from J, the junction kept 5 bases outside the gene matches. Here the CDR3 reads CASSRGLATYNEQFF. The CDR3 DNA reads as TGTGCCAGTAGCCGCGGACTAGCGACCTACAATGAGCAGTTCTTC.

As regards this clonotype: One end of the junction does not line up with germline, which may come from a read error. The genes are TRBV10-3 and TRBJ2-7; 11 bases align to TRBD2. The CDR3 has 15 residues. Germline V CDR1 and CDR2: ENHRY, SYGVKD. CDR3 in amino acids: CAISASLAGGYELYF. The DNA of the CDR3 is TGTGCCATCAGTGCGTCTCTAGCGGGAGGTTACGAGCTGTACTTC.

J is TRBJ2-2 and V is TRBV28; D may be TRBD2 (5 bases). The CDR3 runs to 14 residues. Looked up from germline, CDR1 is MDHEN and CDR2 is SYDVKM. Trimming stripped 3 bases from V and 6 bases from J, with 11 bases between. The CDR3 sequence: CASSFVLGSGELFF. The CDR3, as DNA: TGTGCCAGCAGTTTCGTACTAGGATCCGGGGAGCTGTTTTTT.

The chain has TRBV7-2 and TRBJ1-1; the D is unclear. V shed 1 base and J shed 3 bases, with 12 bases lying between them. This CDR3 has 15 amino acids. Germline CDR1 reads SGHTA; CDR2 reads FQGNSA. As DNA, the CDR3 is TGTGCCAGCAGCTTAGGTTCCGTGGCAGACACTGAAGCTTTCTTT. Its translation: CASSLGSVADTEAFF.

In the case of this clonotype: A read error may be the cause here, since a much bigger clone is one base away. The J gene is TRBJ2-5, the V gene TRBV5-5; 7 nucleotides agree with TRBD1. This CDR3 contains 14 residues. Germline loops: CDR1 SGHKS, CDR2 YYEKEE (reference sequence). CDR3 sequence: CASSLEAGGEAQYF. The DNA for the CDR3 is TGTGCCAGCAGCTTGGAGGCAGGGGGAGAGGCCCAGTACTTC.

The chain has TRBV5-4 and TRBJ2-5, with a weak D call TRBD2 (7 bases). Trimming removed 4 bases from V and 1 base from J, with 17 bases in between. The CDR3 contains 16 residues. Per the germline V gene, CDR1 is SGHNT and CDR2 is YYREEE (reference sequence). CDR3 loop: CASSEGRRGLQETQYF. Here the CDR3 DNA reads TGTGCCAGCAGCGAGGGTAGGCGGGGGCTCCAAGAGACCCAGTACTTC.

This clonotype turned up a few times. The chain is built from TRBV7-9 and TRBJ2-4; possible D gene TRBD2, 5 bases. Germline lookup yields CDR1 SEHNR and CDR2 FQNEAQ (reference sequence). The ends were cut back, 5 bases at V and 6 bases at J, with 20 bases in the middle. There are 16 residues in the CDR3. The CDR3 region has the DNA TGTGCCAGCAGCCTATCGACGGGATCTCGGGGAAACATTCAGTACTTC. Translating it yields CASSLSTGSRGNIQYF. The whole variable domain, remainder taken from reference TRBV7-9 and TRBJ2-4, is DTGVSQNPRHKITKRGQNVTFRCDPISEHNRLYWYRQTLGQGPEFLTYFQNEAQLEKSRLLSDRFSAERPKGSFSTLEIQRTEQGDSAMYLCASSLSTGSRGNIQYFGAGTRLSVL.

This chain connects TRBV11-2 to TRBJ1-1, with 8 bases identical to TRBD1. CDR1 and CDR2 (germline): SGHAT, FQNNGV. There are 15 residues in the CDR3. With 7 bases clipped from V and 6 bases from J, the junction kept 13 bases outside the gene matches. CDR3 bases: TGTGCCAGCAACGTCGGACAGGGAGGGTATGCTGAAGCTTTCTTT. Encoded protein: CASNVGQGGYAEAFF. The whole variable domain, remainder taken from reference TRBV11-2 and TRBJ1-1, is EAGVAQSPRYKIIEKRQSVAFWCNPISGHATLYWYQQILGQGPKLLIQFQNNGVVDDSQLPKDRFSAERLKGVDSTLKIQPAKLEDSAVYLCASNVGQGGYAEAFFGQGTRLTVV.

This clonotype was counted between two and nine times. A much larger clone is a single base away; this may be a read error. The rearrangement links TRBV27 to TRBJ1-5; TRBD1 might be the D (5 bases). This CDR3 is built from 13 residues. CDR1 MNHEY and CDR2 SMNVEV come from the germline V gene (reference sequence). Trimming removed 3 bases at V and 5 bases at J, with 8 bases between. CDR3 nucleotides: TGTGCCAGCAGTTTCGCCAGGGATCAGCCCCAGCATTTT. Its protein is CASSFARDQPQHF.

This clonotype has more than one count but fewer than ten. The CDR3 coding sequence is TGTGCCAGCAGCTTCCCCAGGACAGCTGATCAGCCCCAGCATTTT. Translation: CASSFPRTADQPQHF. This rearrangement joins TRBV7-9 to TRBJ1-5; perhaps TRBD1 as D (6 bases). Germline V gives CDR1 SEHNR, CDR2 FQNEAQ (reference sequence). CDR3 size: 15 residues. V lost 3 bases and J 5 bases, leaving 14 bases between the germline ends.

There are many counts of this clonotype. This chain uses TRBV10-2 with TRBJ2-7, with D perhaps assigned TRBD1 or TRBD2 (5 bases each). With 0 bases removed from V and 3 bases from J, the gap between germline ends came to 15 bases. Germline CDR1 WSHSY, CDR2 SAAADI. This CDR3 contains 16 residues. The CDR3 coding sequence is TGCGCCAGCAGTGAGTCGGGAGTAGGTAGGGGCTACGAGCAGTACTTC. Protein: CASSESGVGRGYEQYF.

The CDR3 bases are TGTGCCAGCAGCCCCCGGGCGGGGGCCGACACTGAAGCTTTCTTT. It specifies CASSPRAGADTEAFF. The chain has TRBV7-9 and TRBJ1-1, with D tentatively TRBD1 (6 bases). Trimming took off 5 bases at V and 3 bases at J, with 16 bases between the two ends. The CDR3 sequence is 15 residues long. The germline CDR1 and CDR2 sequences are SEHNR and FQNEAQ (reference sequence).

V gene TRBV20-1 combines with J gene TRBJ2-1, with 10 bases matching TRBD2. After removal of 6 bases from V and 6 bases from J, the junction contained 8 bases not matched to a gene. Looked up from germline, CDR1 is DFQATT and CDR2 is SNEGSKA (reference sequence). CDR3 length equals 14 residues. The CDR3 sequence is CSAGTSGKGNEQFF. DNA of the CDR3: TGCAGTGCGGGCACTAGCGGGAAAGGCAATGAGCAGTTCTTC.

This chain connects TRBV7-2 to TRBJ1-6; D is uncertain. The V end was cut by 1 base, the J end by 13 bases, with 14 bases between. The CDR3 is made up of 14 amino acids. Germline V CDR1 and CDR2: SGHTA, FQGNSA. CDR3 in DNA: TGTGCCAGCAGCTTAGAACAGCAAAGGCCGCCCCTCCACTTT. Translation: CASSLEQQRPPLHF. The full variable domain, in which reference TRBV7-2 and TRBJ1-6 provide the parts outside the CDR3, is GAGVSQSPSNKVTEKGKDVELRCDPISGHTALYWYRQSLGQGLEFLIYFQGNSAPDKSGLPSDRFSAERTGGSVSTLTIQRTQQEDSAVYLCASSLEQQRPPLHFGNGTRLTVT.

Concerning this clonotype: Since a much larger clone is just one base distant, this may be a read error. The V and J genes are TRBV11-2 and TRBJ2-4; 10 nucleotides agree with TRBD2. The DNA matches TRBJ2-7 better at its end, which makes the J call doubtful. Germline-derived CDR1 and CDR2 are SGHAT and FQNNGV. This CDR3 has 15 amino acids. Here the CDR3 DNA reads TGTGCCGGCAGCCCCTTGGCTAGCGGGAGTTACGAGCAGTACTTC. It yields the protein CAGSPLASGSYEQYF.

The rearrangement uses TRBV7-2 and TRBJ2-5; D perhaps matches TRBD2 (6 bases). The germline CDR1 and CDR2 sequences are SGHTA and FQGNSA. The germline V and J ends were trimmed by 1 base and 4 bases, with 16 bases remaining between them. CDR3 length equals 16 residues. The CDR3 coding sequence is TGTGCCAGCAGCTTAGTCCGGCAGGGAGGACGAGAGACCCAGTACTTC. It encodes CASSLVRQGGRETQYF.

About this clonotype itself: The junction does not match germline at one end; this may be a read error. The CDR3 DNA follows: TGTGCCGGCAGCCTAGTGGGGTTGCTCCAAGAGACCCAGTACTTC. Encoded protein: CAGSLVGLLQETQYF. The chain couples TRBV7-2 to TRBJ2-5; D remains unclear. The CDR3 is 15 amino acids. Germline values: CDR1 SGHTA, CDR2 FQGNSA. Full variable domain (rest looked up from reference TRBV7-2 and TRBJ2-5): GAGVSQSPSNKVTEKGKDVELRCDPISGHTALYWYRQSLGQGLEFLIYFQGNSAPDKSGLPSDRFSAERTGGSVSTLTIQRTQQEDSAVYLCAGSLVGLLQETQYFGPGTRLLVL.

In its sample, this clonotype was seen a few times. This chain links TRBV28 with TRBJ1-2; D perhaps matches TRBD1 (6 bases). Trimming left V 3 bases short and J 6 bases short, with 20 bases between. The length of the CDR3 is 16 residues. The germline V gene encodes CDR1 MDHEN and CDR2 SYDVKM. The CDR3 coding sequence is TGTGCCAGCAGTTTGGGGGCTCCGGGACAAAGCCATGGCTACACCTTC. It encodes CASSLGAPGQSHGYTF.

In this sample, this clonotype turned up many times. This chain connects TRBV5-1 to TRBJ2-3, with a weak D call TRBD1 (5 bases). V lost 2 bases and J 2 bases, leaving 9 bases between the germline ends. The germline V gene encodes CDR1 SGHRS and CDR2 YFSETQ. The CDR3 consists of 14 residues. CDR3 protein: CASSLGQVTDTQYF. The CDR3, as DNA: TGCGCCAGCAGCTTAGGACAAGTCACAGATACGCAGTATTTT.

Here the CDR3 DNA reads TGTGCCAGCGCCCGCGTGGGTACATATGGCTACACCTTC. Translation gives CASARVGTYGYTF. The chain links TRBV6-5 to TRBJ1-2; D uncertain. Trimming took off 8 bases at V and 5 bases at J, with 15 bases between the two ends. CDR3 size: 13 residues. Germline V gene data show CDR1 as MNHEY and CDR2 as SVGAGI.

The rearrangement joins TRBV12-3 or TRBV12-4 to TRBJ2-1; D gene uncertain. The CDR3 covers 14 residues. V shed 4 bases and J shed 0 bases, with 7 bases lying between them. CDR3 loop: CASSSKSSYNEQFF. The CDR3 DNA sequence: TGTGCCAGCAGTTCTAAGAGCTCCTACAATGAGCAGTTCTTC.

This rearrangement joins TRBV20-1 to TRBJ2-1, with 13 bases aligning to TRBD2. There are 15 residues in the CDR3. Germline CDR1 DFQATT, CDR2 SNEGSKA (reference sequence). V gave up 3 bases and J gave up 12 bases; unmatched junction bases: 11. CDR3 DNA: TGCAGTGCTAGTATACTAGCGGGAGGGTTAGGCGTGCAGTTCTTC. Its translation is CSASILAGGLGVQFF.

This clonotype was seen a handful of times. A much larger clone differs by one base, so this may be a read error. The V call is TRBV20-1, the J call TRBJ2-4, with D possibly matching TRBD2 (5 bases). The CDR3 loop spans 15 amino acids. The V gene lost 2 bases and the J gene lost 13 bases, with 24 bases spanning the gap. Germline CDR1 is DFQATT and CDR2 is SNEGSKA (reference sequence). The DNA of the CDR3 is TGCAGTGCTAGATCCCCGACGGGTGACTACAATGAGCAGTACTTC. Amino acid sequence: CSARSPTGDYNEQYF.